This T cell receptor (beta chain) was identified during a study of T-cell reconstitution after alpha-beta-depleted transplantation in children. Trimming shortened V by 0 bases and J by 4 bases, and 13 bases separated the two germline ends. From germline, CDR1 is SGHRS and CDR2 YFSETQ. CDR3 length: 15 residues. Library preparation (for TCRbeta) was performed with unique molecular identifiers. TCRdb redid the calling of the PCR reads with MiXCR, one entry per CDR3 protein. The data show roughly 100,000 distinct CDR3 sequences, roughly 8.3% seen once. This clonotype appeared a few times. The clonotype originates from a human donor who donated a stem cell graft to a child with congenital amegakaryocytic thrombocytopenia. The starting material was PBMCs from the stem cell graft donor, obtained from the stem cell graft. The chain employs TRBV5-1 and TRBJ2-5; D could derive from TRBD1 or TRBD2 (5 bases each). CDR3 amino acids: CASSLDSPGTETQYF. CDR3 bases: TGCGCCAGCAGCTTGGACTCGCCAGGGACAGAGACCCAGTACTTC.